These 14 T cell receptor beta chains came from one sample sequenced in a study of early T cells in non-severe SARS-CoV-2 infection. Via MiXCR, TCRdb re-called the 5' RACE reads, giving one row per CDR3 protein. Of around 94,000 distinct CDR3 sequences detected, 10% to 15% appear once; the ten largest clones hold 5% to 8%. Sequencing was performed on whole blood. The receptor set was obtained from an adult who was a healthcare worker with PCR-confirmed SARS-CoV-2 infection or an uninfected control (not recorded which).

Of note for this clonotype: This may stem from a read error, because a much larger clone lies one nucleotide away. This chain joins TRBV10-3 and TRBJ2-1; D remains ambiguous. Looked up from germline, CDR1 is ENHRY and CDR2 is SYGVKD. There are 12 residues in the CDR3. The CDR3 here is CAISESLNVQFF. For the CDR3, the DNA is TGTGCCATCAGTGAGTCCCTCAATGTGCAGTTCTTC.

The chain recombines TRBV20-1 with TRBJ1-6, with 7 positions matching TRBD1. This CDR3 is built from 15 residues. CDR1 DFQATT and CDR2 SNEGSKA come from the germline V gene (reference sequence). J gave up 8 bases and V 1 base, and 8 bases lay outside the gene matches. The chain's CDR3 is CSARVRQGGDSPLHF. The CDR3 coding sequence is TGCAGTGCTAGAGTCAGACAGGGTGGTGATTCACCCCTCCACTTT.

The chain couples TRBV7-2 to TRBJ2-1; D unclear. Germline lookup yields CDR1 SGHTA and CDR2 FQGNSA. Trimming left V 5 bases short and J 0 bases short, with 14 bases between. This CDR3 is built from 16 residues. This CDR3 reads CASSPPFWSSYNEQFF. The CDR3 bases are TGTGCCAGCAGCCCCCCGTTTTGGAGCTCCTACAATGAGCAGTTCTTC.

This clonotype was detected many times. The chain carries TRBV6-1 and TRBJ2-3; 7 nucleotides align to TRBD2. Germline V CDR1 and CDR2: MNHNS, SASEGT. The CDR3 runs to 16 residues. V dropped 4 bases and J dropped 3; count of bases not matched to a gene: 10. The CDR3 DNA is TGTGCCAGCAGTGCGGAGAGCGGGAAAGGGACAGATACGCAGTATTTT. It codes for CASSAESGKGTDTQYF.

This clonotype was recorded at least ten times. The chain combines TRBV28 with TRBJ2-5; D unresolved. Germline V gene sequence: CDR1 MDHEN, CDR2 SYDVKM. CDR3 length: 15 amino acids. The V gene lost 6 bases and the J gene lost 0 bases, with 14 bases spanning the gap. CDR3 sequence (DNA): TGTGCCAGCAGGACGGAAGATCCGTACCAAGAGACCCAGTACTTC. This translates into CASRTEDPYQETQYF.

This clonotype occurred a few times. The chain employs TRBV27 and TRBJ1-4; D not certain. V lost 6 bases to trimming and J lost 0 bases, with 14 bases between them. CDR1 and CDR2 from the germline V gene are MNHEY and SMNVEV (reference sequence). CDR3 length: 16 residues. CDR3 coding DNA: TGTGCCAGCAGGACACTCTCTCCCGCAACTAATGAAAAACTGTTTTTT. Its translation is CASRTLSPATNEKLFF. The full variable domain, in which reference TRBV27 and TRBJ1-4 provide the parts outside the CDR3, is EAQVTQNPRYLITVTGKKLTVTCSQNMNHEYMSWYRQDPGLGLRQIYYSMNVEVTDKGDVPEGYKVSRKEKRNFPLILESPSPNQTSLYFCASRTLSPATNEKLFFGSGTQLSVL.

This clonotype was counted only a few times. The chain recombines TRBV7-6 with TRBJ2-1, with 14 nucleotides matching TRBD2. CDR1 SGHVS and CDR2 FNYEAQ come from the germline V gene. V trimming: 4 bases; J trimming: 5 bases; junction bases outside the gene matches: 7. This CDR3 spans 17 amino acids. The CDR3 is CASSSSPGLAGDNEQFF. The CDR3 nucleotides are TGTGCCAGCAGCTCTAGCCCGGGACTAGCGGGAGACAATGAGCAGTTCTTC.

This clonotype was recorded at least ten times. The CDR3 DNA reads TGCGCCAGCAGCCCCACGGACACGCAACAAGAGACCCAGTACTTC. It codes for CASSPTDTQQETQYF. The chain employs TRBV5-1 and TRBJ2-5; weak D call: TRBD1 (5 bases). Germline loops: CDR1 SGHRS, CDR2 YFSETQ. This CDR3 contains 15 residues. V lost 4 bases and J 2 bases, leaving 15 bases between the germline ends.

The V and J genes are TRBV9 and TRBJ2-7; 15 bases align to TRBD2. Trimming took 3 bases from V and 6 from J; bases not matched to a gene: 4. Looked up from germline, CDR1 is SGDLS and CDR2 is YYNGEE. There are 15 residues in the CDR3. The CDR3 nucleotides are TGTGCCAGCAGCGACGAGGGACTAGCGGGAGGCGAGCAGTACTTC. Translated, it gives CASSDEGLAGGEQYF.

The gene calls are TRBV5-1 and TRBJ1-1; maybe TRBD1 (6 bases). V was pared by 3 bases and J by 4 bases, with 10 bases between. This CDR3 contains 13 residues. Looked up from germline, CDR1 is SGHRS and CDR2 is YFSETQ. The CDR3 is CASSYRGVTEAFF. In DNA form, the CDR3 reads TGCGCCAGCAGCTATAGGGGGGTCACTGAAGCTTTCTTT.

This clonotype was observed a handful of times. The rearrangement uses TRBV2 and TRBJ1-5; tentatively, D is TRBD1 (6 bases). The CDR3 has 13 amino acids. Germline CDR1 reads SNHLY; CDR2 reads FYNNEI. V dropped 8 bases and J dropped 5 bases, with 13 bases sitting between them. The CDR3: CASGTGRDQPQHF. Written as DNA, the CDR3 is TGTGCCAGCGGAACAGGGCGGGATCAGCCCCAGCATTTT.

This clonotype was seen only a few times. V gene TRBV9 combines with J gene TRBJ2-1; D is undetermined. Germline loops: CDR1 SGDLS, CDR2 YYNGEE. The CDR3 is made up of 13 amino acids. The ends were cut back, 0 bases at V and 6 bases at J, with 7 bases in the middle. CDR3 amino acids: CASSVDGPNEQFF. For the CDR3, the DNA is TGTGCCAGCAGCGTAGATGGGCCCAATGAGCAGTTCTTC. The full variable domain, completed using reference TRBV9 and TRBJ2-1, is DSGVTQTPKHLITATGQRVTLRCSPRSGDLSVYWYQQSLDQGLQFLIQYYNGEERAKGNILERFSAQQFPDLHSELNLSSLELGDSALYFCASSVDGPNEQFFGPGTRLTVL.

This rearrangement joins TRBV9 to TRBJ1-1; 7 bases line up with TRBD1. The germline V gene encodes CDR1 SGDLS and CDR2 YYNGEE. Trimming took 4 bases from V and 1 from J; bases not matched to a gene: 4. This CDR3 is 14 amino acids long. The CDR3 loop reads CASSPRQGNTEAFF. CDR3 bases: TGTGCCAGCAGCCCCCGACAGGGGAACACTGAAGCTTTCTTT.

V usage is TRBV2 and J usage is TRBJ2-2; D unclear. The V gene's germline CDR1 is SNHLY and CDR2 FYNNEI. Trimming stripped 4 bases from V and 7 bases from J, with 7 bases between. This CDR3 has 12 amino acids. The CDR3 sequence: CASSAVGGELFF. CDR3 in DNA: TGTGCCAGCAGTGCCGTGGGCGGGGAGCTGTTTTTT.